The text below deals with one TCR beta chain. Its matching antigen is unknown. This specimen belongs to a study of T cell responses to AZD1222 COVID-19 vaccine. Overall study findings and caveats: Without day 14 samples, only post-peak T cell repertoires were studied.

Sequencing used immunoSEQ multiplex PCR; TCRdb keeps in-frame clones, though not all of them. The sample holds some 110,000 clones, nearly 95% seen once. The germline gives CDR1 SGHTA, CDR2 FQGNSA. The CDR3 extends over 15 amino acids. The V gene lost 3 bases and the J gene lost 0 bases, with 12 bases spanning the gap. This chain uses TRBV7-2 with TRBJ2-7; no clear D gene. This material consisted of peripheral blood, taken on day 0 of AZD1222 vaccination. The source is an adult in good health. The CDR3: CASSFFPGFSYEQYF. Here the CDR3 DNA reads TGTGCCAGCAGCTTCTTTCCGGGTTTCTCCTACGAGCAGTACTTC.